The rows below give T cell receptor beta chains drawn from one sample of a study of blood T cells in healthy people across ages. TCRdb re-called the 5' RACE reads through MiXCR, storing one row per CDR3 protein. The sample yields approximately 320,000 distinct CDR3 sequences, around 29% seen once. Sample: blood. All receptors derive from a woman in her 70s in good health. CDR3s include the opening cysteine and the closing phenylalanine or tryptophan. D genes are given only for firm matches. Clone size is shown for a subset of rows, as once, few, many or a class of expanded clone.

>TRBV20-1|-|-|TRBJ2-1
TGCAGTGCTAGGGAGACGCTGGTGAAGTTCTTC
CSARETLVKFF
>TRBV6-1|-|TRBD1|TRBJ1-4
TGTGCCAGCAGTGCACCAGGGGGTAGGAATGAAAAACTGTTTTTT
CASSAPGGRNEKLFF
>TRBV6-1|-|-|TRBJ2-3
TGTGCCAGCCCCATGGGCCCGGGTGGGAGCACAGATACGCAGTATTTT
CASPMGPGGSTDTQYF
>TRBV12-3/TRBV12-4|-|-|TRBJ2-7
TGTGCCAGCAGTTCTCTTTCGGTCAGGGTATCGGAGCAGTACTTC
CASSSLSVRVSEQYF
>TRBV28|-|-|TRBJ1-2
TGTGCCAGCAGTTCCTCAGGGGCAGCTAGTTATGGCTATACCTTC
CASSSSGAASYGYTF
>TRBV5-1|-|-|TRBJ2-7
TGCGCCAGCCGACCGATTTCCTCCTACGAGCAGTACTTC
CASRPISSYEQYF
>TRBV29-1|few|-|TRBJ2-5
TGCAGCGTTAGTCCTAACAGCCTTGGGGAGCAGTACTTC
CSVSPNSLGEQYF
>TRBV7-6|-|-|TRBJ1-2
TGTGCCAGCAGCTTAAACAGGAACCCCACTTATGGCTACGCCTTC
CASSLNRNPTYGYAF
>TRBV2|-|TRBD2|TRBJ2-7
TGTGCCAGCCTACTAGCGGCAGGCTACGAGCAGTACTTC
CASLLAAGYEQYF
>TRBV6-6|-|TRBD1|TRBJ1-2
TGTGCCAGCAGTTATCCACCCGGACAGGGGACCTATGGCTACACCTTC
CASSYPPGQGTYGYTF
>TRBV29-1|many|TRBD2|TRBJ2-5
TGCAGCGGACTAGCGGGACCCCAGACCCAGTACTTC
CSGLAGPQTQYF
>TRBV6-1|few|TRBD2|TRBJ2-1
TGTGCCAGCAGTGAAGATCCTAGCGGGAGTCTGTACAATGAGCAGTTCTTC
CASSEDPSGSLYNEQFF
>TRBV12-3/TRBV12-4|few|TRBD1|TRBJ1-4
TGTGCCAGCAAACTCACCGGGACAGGGGTTGAAAAACTGTTTTTT
CASKLTGTGVEKLFF
>TRBV7-8|-|-|TRBJ2-3
TGTGCCAGCAGCTTAATTTTCCCGGCAGGCGGGGATCCGCAGTATTTT
CASSLIFPAGGDPQYF
>TRBV20-1|-|-|TRBJ2-7
TGCAGTGCTAGAGGCGGGACCTCCTACGAGCAGTACTTC
CSARGGTSYEQYF
>TRBV3-1|-|-|TRBJ1-1
TGTGCCAGCAGCCAAGCCAGGGTGGGCACTGAAGCTTTCTTT
CASSQARVGTEAFF
>TRBV7-9|-|TRBD1|TRBJ2-7
TGTGCCAGCAGCGCAACCGGGACAGGTCTTTTCGAGCAGTACTTC
CASSATGTGLFEQYF
>TRBV7-7|few|-|TRBJ2-5
TGTGCTAGCAGCTTATCAAGCCCGGAGACCCAGTACTTC
CASSLSSPETQYF
>TRBV28|-|-|TRBJ1-1
TGTGCCAGCAGTTTGGGGGGGGTACCCGTGAACACTGAAGCTTTCTTT
CASSLGGVPVNTEAFF
>TRBV5-1|-|TRBD1|TRBJ1-1
TGCGCCAGCAGCCGAGAGGGGGCTGATGAAGCTTTCTTT
CASSREGADEAFF
>TRBV28|few|-|TRBJ2-2
TGTGCCAGCAGACGAAGAGACACCGGGGAGCTGTTTTTT
CASRRRDTGELFF
>TRBV7-9|-|-|TRBJ1-3
TGTGCCAGCAGCGCAATGGGAGCGGCTGGAAACACCATATATTTT
CASSAMGAAGNTIYF
>TRBV18|few|-|TRBJ2-1
TGTGCCAGCTCACCTGATCGTCCGGGACAACACAATGAGCAGTTCTTC
CASSPDRPGQHNEQFF
>TRBV10-2|-|TRBD1|TRBJ2-1
TGCGCCAGCAGTGCCCCGGGACAGGGGTATGAGCAGTTCTTC
CASSAPGQGYEQFF
>TRBV11-2|-|-|TRBJ2-4
TGTGCCAGCAGCTTCCCCTTCGGCGGAAACATTCAGTACTTC
CASSFPFGGNIQYF
>TRBV20-1|few|-|TRBJ1-5
TGCAGTGCTAGGGCCGGGAAAACGGGTCAGCCCCAGCATTTT
CSARAGKTGQPQHF
>TRBV12-3/TRBV12-4|-|-|TRBJ2-3
TGTGCCAGCAGTTTAAGAAACCCGGGACCGACGTCCACAGATACGCAGTATTTT
CASSLRNPGPTSTDTQYF
>TRBV6-5|-|-|TRBJ2-1
TGTGCCAGCAGTTCCAGGGGTCTTATCTACAATGAGCAGTTCTTC
CASSSRGLIYNEQFF
>TRBV5-5|-|-|TRBJ1-3
TGTGCCAGCAGCCTCACCGAGAAGAGCTCTGGAAACACCATATATTTT
CASSLTEKSSGNTIYF
>TRBV5-1|few|-|TRBJ1-5
TGCGCCAGCAGCGTGGACGGTGCTGATCAGCCCCAGCATTTT
CASSVDGADQPQHF
>TRBV24-1|-|-|TRBJ2-1
TGTGCCACCAGTGGCACCCGACTGGGGGTTGACAATGAGCAGTTCTTC
CATSGTRLGVDNEQFF
>TRBV2|-|-|TRBJ2-7
TGTGCCAGCACCCCCTTGCTGGAAGCTTCCTACGAGCAGTACTTC
CASTPLLEASYEQYF
>TRBV20-1|-|-|TRBJ2-1
TGCAGTGCTAGTTCTCTGGGGAGGGGGAGCTCCTACAATGAGCAGTTCTTC
CSASSLGRGSSYNEQFF
>TRBV28|few|-|TRBJ2-6
TGTGCCAGCAGGTCAGGGGGGACCTCTGGGGCCAACGTCCTGACTTTC
CASRSGGTSGANVLTF
>TRBV24-1|-|-|TRBJ1-2
TGTGCCACCAGTGACGACATTGGCGGCTACACCTTC
CATSDDIGGYTF
>TRBV21-1|few|-|TRBJ2-5
-
CASSLWGTGSGYEQYF
>TRBV28|few|-|TRBJ2-7
TGTGCCAGCAGTCTAATACAGGATCTGGACGAGCAGTACTTC
CASSLIQDLDEQYF
>TRBV7-2|few|-|TRBJ2-1
TGTGCCAGCCTCAGCGCAAGCTCCTACAATGAGCAGTTCTTC
CASLSASSYNEQFF
>TRBV20-1|-|-|TRBJ1-1
TGCAGTGCCGGAGATCAGCTTTCCACTGAAGCTTTCTTT
CSAGDQLSTEAFF
>TRBV20-1|few|-|TRBJ1-2
TGCAGTGCTATCCTAACGCCGGCCTATGGCTACACCTTC
CSAILTPAYGYTF
>TRBV14|-|-|TRBJ2-1
TGTGCCAGCAGCCAAGGTCTGTGGATGGGAGCAGACTCCTACAATGAGCAGTTCTTC
CASSQGLWMGADSYNEQFF